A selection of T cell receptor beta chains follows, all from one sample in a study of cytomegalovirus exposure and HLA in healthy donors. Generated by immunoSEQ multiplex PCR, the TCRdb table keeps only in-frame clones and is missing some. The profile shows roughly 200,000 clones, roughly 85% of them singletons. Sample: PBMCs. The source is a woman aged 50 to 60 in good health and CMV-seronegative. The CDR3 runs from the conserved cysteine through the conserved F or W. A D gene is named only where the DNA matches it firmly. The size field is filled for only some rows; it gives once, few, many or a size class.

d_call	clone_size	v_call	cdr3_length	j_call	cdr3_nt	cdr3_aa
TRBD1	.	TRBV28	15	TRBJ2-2	TGTGCCAGCAACCCGGGACAGGGGTGGGCCGGGGAGCTGTTTTTT	CASNPGQGWAGELFF
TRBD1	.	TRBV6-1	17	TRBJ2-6	TGTGCCAGCAGTGGCCAAGGGGGCAGCTCTGGGGCCAACGTCCTGACTTTC	CASSGQGGSSGANVLTF
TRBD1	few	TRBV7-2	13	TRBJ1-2	TGTGCCAGCAGCCCCCGGACAGGGCTAGGCTACACCTTC	CASSPRTGLGYTF
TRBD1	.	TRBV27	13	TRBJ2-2	TGTGCCAGCAGCAGGGACAGAACCGGGGAGCTGTTTTTT	CASSRDRTGELFF
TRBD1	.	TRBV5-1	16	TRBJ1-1	TGCGCCAGCCGCCCCGGCACAGGGGCCAAGAACACTGAAGCTTTCTTT	CASRPGTGAKNTEAFF
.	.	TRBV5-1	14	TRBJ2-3	TGCGCCAGCAGCTTGGACAGGTTCACAGATACGCAGTATTTT	CASSLDRFTDTQYF
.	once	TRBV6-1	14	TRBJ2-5	TGTGCCAGCAGTGAACCAGGGTCGTCGGAGACCCAGTACTTC	CASSEPGSSETQYF
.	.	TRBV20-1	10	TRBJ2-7	TGCAGTGCTACGGAGGGCGAGCAGTACTTC	CSATEGEQYF
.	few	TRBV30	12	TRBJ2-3	TGTGCCTGGAGTGGGACAACAGATACGCAGTATTTT	CAWSGTTDTQYF
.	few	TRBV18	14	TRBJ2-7	TGTGCCAGCTCACCGATCCAGGGGTTCTACGAGCAGTACTTC	CASSPIQGFYEQYF
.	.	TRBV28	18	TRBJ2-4	TGTGCCAGCAGTTTAACTATGATGACAGCGAACCTTAAAAACATTCAGTACTTC	CASSLTMMTANLKNIQYF
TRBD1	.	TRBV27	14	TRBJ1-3	TGTGCCAGCAGAGGGGGCTACTCTGGAAACACCATATATTTT	CASRGGYSGNTIYF
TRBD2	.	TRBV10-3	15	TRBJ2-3	TGTGCCATCAGGCAGGCGGGGGGGAGCACAGATACGCAGTATTTT	CAIRQAGGSTDTQYF
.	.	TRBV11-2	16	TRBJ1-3	TGTGCCAGCAGCTTCGCAGGGCCTTCCAGAGGAAACACCATATATTTT	CASSFAGPSRGNTIYF
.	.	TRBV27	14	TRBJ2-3	TGTGCCACCAGGCGGGACGGGGTGATAGATACGCAGTATTTT	CATRRDGVIDTQYF
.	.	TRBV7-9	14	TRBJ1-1	TGTGCCAGCAGCTTTTCGCCTATGAACACTGAAGCTTTCTTT	CASSFSPMNTEAFF
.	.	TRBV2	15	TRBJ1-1	TGTGCCAGCAGTGAAATCGGGGGGCGCGTCACTGAAGCTTTCTTT	CASSEIGGRVTEAFF
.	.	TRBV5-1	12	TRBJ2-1	TGCGCCAGCAGCTTGGAGGGGAATGAGCAGTTCTTC	CASSLEGNEQFF
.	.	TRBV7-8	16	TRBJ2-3	TGTGCCAGCAGCCGGCTTGGGAGAACTAGCTCAGATACGCAGTATTTT	CASSRLGRTSSDTQYF
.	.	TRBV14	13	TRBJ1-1	TGTGCCAGCAGCTCCCATTGGCGGACTGAAGCTTTCTTT	CASSSHWRTEAFF
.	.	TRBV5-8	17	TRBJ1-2	TGTGCCAGCAGCCGAGACGGAGCTCCGGGAGCTAACTATGGCTACACCTTC	CASSRDGAPGANYGYTF
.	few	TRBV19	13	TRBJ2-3	TGTGCCAGTAGAAGCGGGAGCACAGATACGCAGTATTTT	CASRSGSTDTQYF
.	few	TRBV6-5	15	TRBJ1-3	TGTGCCAGCAGCTCAGGGGTCGACTCTGGAAACACCATATATTTT	CASSSGVDSGNTIYF
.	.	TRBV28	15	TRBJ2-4	TGTGCCAGCAGTTTATCGGTCCCTGGTGCGAACATTCAGTACTTC	CASSLSVPGANIQYF
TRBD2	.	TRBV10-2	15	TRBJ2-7	TGCGCCAGCAGTGATCGGGCGGGAGATAGGTACGAGCAGTACTTC	CASSDRAGDRYEQYF
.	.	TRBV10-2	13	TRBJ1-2	TGCGCCAGCAGCAGGGACACCGGCTATGGCTACACCTTC	CASSRDTGYGYTF
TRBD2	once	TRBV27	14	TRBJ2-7	TGTGCCAGCAGTTTAGAGCGGGAAGGCTACGAGCAGTACTTC	CASSLEREGYEQYF
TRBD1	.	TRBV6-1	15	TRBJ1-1	TGTGCCAGCAGTACTCAACAGGGGGCAGGCACTGAAGCTTTCTTT	CASSTQQGAGTEAFF
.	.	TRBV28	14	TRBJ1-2	TGTGCCAGCAGTACCATCGGGGGATTCGGTGGCTACACCTTC	CASSTIGGFGGYTF